What follows is one T cell receptor beta chain and its context. This sample also contains other DNA sequences that code for the same CDR3. This entry is derived from a study of blood T cell repertoires in COVID-19. Germline-derived CDR1 and CDR2 are LGHDT and YNNKEL (reference sequence). V was pared by 4 bases and J by 2 bases, with 8 bases between. The CDR3 extends over 14 amino acids. Original processing methods: For nucleated cells, counts were estimated from reference gene primer amplification. Profiling relied on immunoSEQ multiplex PCR, and the TCRdb table lists in-frame clones only, not all of them. V and J calls and clone size are those listed in that table; D and trimming were worked out from the DNA. The sample records around 250,000 clones, roughly 82% being singletons.

The V and J genes are TRBV3-1 (or the pseudogene TRBV3-2) and TRBJ1-4; tentatively, D is TRBD1 (6 bases). Material: peripheral blood. The TCR sequence derives from a woman of 80 years or more with COVID-19, enrolled during active disease. The CDR3 is CASSRRGTNEKLFF. Here the CDR3 DNA reads TGTGCCAGCAGCCGTAGGGGGACTAATGAAAAACTGTTTTTT.